This T cell receptor beta chain was recovered during a study of shared clonotypes between healthy human individuals. Study-wide background: Each donor contributed plates that comprised three CD4 naive, three CD4 memory, two CD8 naive and one CD8 memory. Findings and caveats of the study: A handful of donors showed sharing of about 4.8% of naive CD4 clonotypes.

CDR1 is SGHRS, CDR2 YFSETQ, per germline. The CDR3 sequence is 15 residues long. V lost 4 bases and J lost 1; bases outside the gene matches: 7. Method: immunoSEQ multiplex PCR; TCRdb's copy keeps in-frame clones and lacks some. The repertoire has about 2,500,000 clones, 90% to 95% of them found once; the top ten carry over 0.12%. This clone was detected once. The target antigen is unknown. This TCR was sampled from a man aged 18 to 29 in good health. The specimen was naive CD4+ T cells sorted from blood. This sample's subset: CD45RA+ positively selected. The chain couples TRBV5-1 to TRBJ2-7; 8 bases map to TRBD1. The CDR3 is CASSKQGDRSYEQYF. CDR3 DNA sequence: TGCGCCAGCAGCAAACAGGGGGACAGGTCCTACGAGCAGTACTTC.